This TCR beta chain is from a study of T cell responses to AZD1222 COVID-19 vaccine. As for the study in general: Second-dose schedules of about 4 or about 12 weeks were combined.

The CDR3 extends over 14 amino acids. Per germline, CDR1 SEHNR and CDR2 FQNEAQ (reference sequence). V was trimmed by 5 bases and J by 7 bases, leaving 17 bases between them. On this clone itself: No antigen is known for it.

The study's findings and limits: Across the whole spike, CD4 TCRs peaked at regions 160-218 and 743-854.

TCRdb's copy holds only in-frame clones and misses some; the assay was immunoSEQ multiplex PCR. The sample contains approximately 180,000 clones, roughly nine tenths of which appear only once. The chain carries TRBV7-9 and TRBJ1-1; D is ambiguous. The clonotype comes from an adult in good health. The source material was peripheral blood, sampled on day 0 of AZD1222 vaccination. The CDR3, as DNA: TGTGCCAGCAGCCCTCTCCCCGACCAGGTTGAAGCTTTCTTT. It encodes CASSPLPDQVEAFF.